Listed below are T cell receptor beta chains from one sample, sequenced in a study of CD8+ T cells in alopecia areata. Assay used: immunoSEQ multiplex PCR; TCRdb lists only in-frame clones, some missing. The repertoire includes approximately 4,600 clones, less than 65% of them detected once, and approximately 10% sits in the top ten. The specimen comprised skin, sampled at roughly week 36, from a patient treated with tofacitinib. These receptors all stem from a human donor with alopecia areata. Each CDR3 is given with its conserved first and last residue. The D gene is left open where the match is weak. Where a row states a size, it is once, few, many or the class of an expanded clone; other rows omit it.

V	size	D	J	CDR3	DNA
TRBV6-5	.	.	TRBJ2-7	CASSGAGMRYEQYF	TGTGCCAGCAGTGGTGCAGGGATGCGGTACGAGCAGTACTTC
TRBV28	.	.	TRBJ1-2	CASSLGGSYYGYTF	TGTGCCAGCAGTTTGGGAGGGTCCTACTATGGCTACACCTTC
TRBV28	.	TRBD2	TRBJ2-5	CASKEGRVETQYF	TGTGCCAGCAAAGAGGGGAGGGTGGAGACCCAGTACTTC
TRBV6-5	few	.	TRBJ1-1	CASSYSWVGTEAFF	TGTGCCAGCAGTTACTCCTGGGTGGGCACTGAAGCTTTCTTT
TRBV30	few	.	TRBJ1-2	CAWSGVNSNYGYTF	TGTGCCTGGAGTGGAGTGAACAGTAACTATGGCTACACCTTC
TRBV6-6	few	.	TRBJ2-5	CASSSSSGTQYF	TGTGCCAGCAGTTCGTCGTCCGGGACCCAGTACTTC
TRBV9	.	TRBD2	TRBJ2-2	CASSVGSGGTGELFF	TGTGCCAGCAGCGTAGGCAGCGGGGGTACCGGGGAGCTGTTTTTT
TRBV29-1	once	.	TRBJ1-1	CSAEGGLSEAFF	TGCAGCGCCGAGGGGGGACTCTCTGAAGCTTTCTTT
TRBV30	.	.	TRBJ2-1	CAWSVILNEQFF	TGTGCCTGGAGTGTAATCCTCAATGAGCAGTTCTTC
TRBV7-9	.	.	TRBJ2-1	CASSQVGTYNEQFF	TGTGCCAGCAGCCAAGTGGGTACCTACAATGAGCAGTTCTTC
TRBV6-6	few	.	TRBJ2-7	CASSDYYEQYF	TGTGCCAGCAGTGATTACTACGAGCAGTACTTC
TRBV11-3	.	TRBD2	TRBJ2-1	CASSLGLAGLRDEQFF	TGTGCCAGCAGCTTAGGGCTAGCGGGATTGCGGGATGAGCAGTTCTTC
TRBV7-4	.	TRBD2	TRBJ2-3	CASSSRLASGTDTQYF	TGTGCCAGCAGCTCGAGACTAGCGAGTGGCACAGATACGCAGTATTTT
TRBV14	.	TRBD2	TRBJ2-3	CASSQEGSGRGGTDTQYF	TGTGCCAGCAGCCAAGAGGGTAGCGGGAGAGGAGGCACAGATACGCAGTATTTT
TRBV28	.	.	TRBJ2-7	CASSFGSSYEQYF	TGTGCCAGCAGTTTTGGCAGCTCCTACGAGCAGTACTTC
TRBV25-1	once	.	TRBJ2-7	CASSEGAVPSF	TGTGCCAGCAGTGAAGGGGCGGTTCCATCCTTC
TRBV11-2	once	.	TRBJ2-1	CASSLGPYNEQFF	TGTGCCAGCAGCTTAGGCCCCTACAATGAGCAGTTCTTC
TRBV5-8	.	TRBD1	TRBJ1-2	CASSAGTGWNCGYTF	TGTGCCAGCAGCGCCGGGACAGGGTGGAACTGTGGCTACACCTTC
TRBV7-2	few	.	TRBJ2-1	CASSHDFRAGVNEQFF	TGTGCCAGCAGCCACGACTTTCGAGCCGGCGTCAATGAGCAGTTCTTC
TRBV28	few	.	TRBJ2-1	CASSPPPDSVNEQFF	TGTGCCAGCAGTCCCCCCCCGGACAGCGTTAATGAGCAGTTCTTC
TRBV29-1	few	TRBD1	TRBJ2-7	CSEAGTGSSYEQYF	TGCAGCGAAGCCGGGACAGGGAGCTCCTACGAGCAGTACTTC